The sequence of this T cell receptor beta chain was determined in a study of CD8 T cells in Susac syndrome. The RNA, about 0.5 to 1 ug, was put through reverse transcription using random hexamers. Amplification of the TCR beta CDR3 was carried out by immunoSEQ multiplex PCR, which spanned a total of 54 Vbeta and 13 Jbeta segments. TCRdb reprocessed the immunoSEQ multiplex PCR reads via MiXCR and lists one record per CDR3 protein. This table has some 300,000 distinct CDR3 sequences, roughly 90% appearing once. V dropped 7 bases and J dropped 6 bases, with 15 bases sitting between them. There are 13 residues in the CDR3. Germline CDR1 MDHEN, CDR2 SYDVKM.

The sequence was obtained from a human donor with multiple sclerosis. Material for sequencing was CD8+ T cells from PBMCs. The chain combines TRBV28 with TRBJ1-1, with D uncertain. The CDR3 region is CASTYMSSSEAFF. The DNA for the CDR3 is TGTGCCAGCACCTATATGTCAAGTTCTGAAGCTTTCTTT.